This T cell receptor beta chain was recovered during a study of shared clonotypes between healthy human individuals. Libraries were prepared by immunoSEQ multiplex PCR; TCRdb keeps only in-frame clonotypes and omits some of them. Counted here are over 400,000 clones, 90% to 96% occurring once; the ten biggest clones make up about 0.064%. The ends were cut back, 1 base at V and 2 bases at J, with 6 bases in the middle. This CDR3 contains 15 residues. The germline CDR1 and CDR2 sequences are WSHSY and SAAADI. V is TRBV10-2 and J is TRBJ2-6; D unclear. Material for sequencing was naive CD4+ T cells sorted from blood. Subset meaning: CD45RA+ positively selected. The clonotype was recovered from a woman in her thirties in good health. DNA for the CDR3: TGCGCCAGCAGTGAGTTTGGGGCTGGGGCCAACGTCCTGACTTTC. Translated: CASSEFGAGANVLTF.